This T cell receptor beta chain comes out of a study of cytomegalovirus exposure and HLA in healthy donors. Study results and limitations: A further, later analysis showed that HLA-associated TCR beta chains (compared with equally common others) were more clonally expanded. Researchers reported that a few CMV-associated chains were confirmed in vitro as CMV antigen-specific. Reports showed the classifier diagnosing cytomegalovirus status with high specificity and sensitivity.

Of note for this clone: No antigen is known for it.

13 Jbeta primers and 60 Vbeta primers were used for the PCR. Clones were read by immunoSEQ multiplex PCR, and TCRdb kept only the in-frame ones, dropping some. The data show under 200,000 clones, with 81% seen just once and 3.4% held by the top ten. The CDR3 loop spans 15 amino acids. V shed 4 bases and J shed 3 bases, with 16 bases lying between them. Germline loops: CDR1 MNHNS, CDR2 SASEGT. Sample: PBMCs. This TCR was sampled from a man aged 35 to 55 in good health and CMV-seropositive. The rearrangement joins TRBV6-1 to TRBJ2-7; a weak D match, TRBD1 (6 bases). DNA of the CDR3: TGTGCCAGCAGTGCCTCAGGGGTAGGGCACTACGAGCAGTACTTC. The encoded protein is CASSASGVGHYEQYF.